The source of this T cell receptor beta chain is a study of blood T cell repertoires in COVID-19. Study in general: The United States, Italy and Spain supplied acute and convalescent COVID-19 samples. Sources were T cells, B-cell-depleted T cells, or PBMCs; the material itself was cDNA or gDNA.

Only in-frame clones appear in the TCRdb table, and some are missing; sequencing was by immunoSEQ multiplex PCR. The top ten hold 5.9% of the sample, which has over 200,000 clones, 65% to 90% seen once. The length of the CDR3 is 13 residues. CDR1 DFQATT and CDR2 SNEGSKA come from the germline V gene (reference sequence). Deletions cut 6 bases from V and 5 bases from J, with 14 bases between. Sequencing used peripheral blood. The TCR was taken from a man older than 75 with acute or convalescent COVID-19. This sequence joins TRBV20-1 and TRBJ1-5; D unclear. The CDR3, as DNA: TGCAGTGCCAGTGCGGGGATTCATCAGCCCCAGCATTTT. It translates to CSASAGIHQPQHF.